The 12 T cell receptor beta chains below come from one sample, sequenced in a study of blood T cell repertoires in COVID-19. Sequenced by immunoSEQ multiplex PCR; TCRdb stores in-frame clones only, minus some. This table holds 200,000 to 250,000 clones, approximately 90% found once. Sample: peripheral blood. These receptors were taken from a young woman who had recovered from COVID-19.

The V call is TRBV30, the J call TRBJ1-5; 8 nucleotides match TRBD1. J lost 2 bases, V lost 0 bases, and 6 bases had no gene match. Germline V CDR1 and CDR2: GTSNPN, SVGIG (reference sequence). The CDR3 consists of 16 residues. CDR3 residues: CAWSVAGGYRNQPQHF. CDR3 DNA: TGTGCCTGGAGTGTAGCAGGGGGCTATCGCAATCAGCCCCAGCATTTT. Full variable domain (outside the CDR3, taken from reference TRBV30 and TRBJ1-5): SQTIHQWPATLVQPVGSPLSLECTVEGTSNPNLYWYRQAAGRGLQLLFYSVGIGQISSEVPQNLSASRPQDRQFILSSKKLLLSDSGFYLCAWSVAGGYRNQPQHFGDGTRLSIL.

The V and J genes are TRBV9 and TRBJ2-1; TRBD1 is a possible D gene (6 bases). In germline, CDR1 is SGDLS, CDR2 YYNGEE. Trimming left V 0 bases short and J 5 bases short, with 15 bases between. The CDR3 consists of 16 residues. DNA for the CDR3: TGTGCCAGCAGCGTAGACCGGGGACAACCCAACAATGAGCAGTTCTTC. Amino acid sequence: CASSVDRGQPNNEQFF.

This clone occurred once. The chain couples TRBV9 to TRBJ2-7, with 7 bases matching TRBD1. The CDR3 is 15 residues long. The germline V gene encodes CDR1 SGDLS and CDR2 YYNGEE. J lost 5 bases, V lost 0 bases, and 8 bases had no gene match. The CDR3 region has the DNA TGTGCCAGCAGCGTAGAAGGAATTGGACAGGACGAGCAGTACTTC. Its protein is CASSVEGIGQDEQYF.

This chain joins TRBV30 and TRBJ2-1; D may be TRBD2 (6 bases). The CDR3 sequence is 15 residues long. V lost 3 bases and J lost 4, with 16 bases in between. Germline CDR1 reads GTSNPN; CDR2 reads SVGIG (reference sequence). CDR3 amino acids: CAWRIGGTSYNEQFF. As DNA, the CDR3 is TGTGCCTGGAGAATCGGGGGAACCTCATACAATGAGCAGTTCTTC.

This chain connects TRBV3-1 (or the pseudogene TRBV3-2) to TRBJ2-1, with D possibly matching TRBD2 (6 bases). The V gene's germline CDR1 is LGHDT and CDR2 YNNKEL (reference sequence). V was shortened by 2 bases and J by 12 bases, with 23 bases between the two germline ends. This CDR3 region has 16 residues. The CDR3 here is CASSQLNPGLPHRQFF. The DNA for the CDR3 is TGTGCCAGCAGCCAACTCAACCCGGGACTCCCCCACAGGCAGTTCTTC.

The rearrangement links TRBV5-4 to TRBJ2-1; TRBD2 agrees at 8 bases. The V gene's germline CDR1 is SGHNT and CDR2 YYREEE (reference sequence). The CDR3 has 16 residues. J was trimmed by 7 bases and V by 2 bases; bases with no gene match: 11. The CDR3 protein is CASSLVPGLVINEQFF. CDR3 in DNA: TGTGCCAGCAGCTTAGTTCCGGGACTAGTGATTAATGAGCAGTTCTTC.

This clone was counted only a few times. The chain recombines TRBV7-9 with TRBJ1-2, with 7 bases that match TRBD1. The CDR3 extends over 15 amino acids. V was pared by 4 bases and J by 4 bases, with 9 bases of the junction left unmatched. Per the germline V gene, CDR1 is SEHNR and CDR2 is FQNEAQ (reference sequence). CDR3: CASSWSETGTYGYTF. The CDR3 DNA reads TGTGCCAGCAGCTGGAGCGAGACAGGGACCTATGGCTACACCTTC.

The CDR3 sequence is CASSFLTSGWDTQYF. The CDR3 DNA reads as TGTGCCAGCAGCTTCCTTACTAGCGGTTGGGATACGCAGTATTTT. The chain links TRBV11-2 to TRBJ2-3; 8 bases match TRBD2. Unmatched junction bases numbered 8, after V lost 3 bases and J lost 6 bases. The CDR3 is 15 amino acids. Germline CDR1 reads SGHAT; CDR2 reads FQNNGV.

V gene TRBV5-1 combines with J gene TRBJ2-7; D uncertain. The V end was cut by 1 base, the J end by 1 base, with 3 bases between. Germline assignment: CDR1 SGHRS and CDR2 YFSETQ. This CDR3 region has 12 residues. This CDR3 is CASSLSSYEQYF. Here the CDR3 DNA reads TGCGCCAGCAGCTTGTCATCCTACGAGCAGTACTTC.

This chain's CDR3 is CASSQGGRNEQFF. The CDR3 bases are TGTGCCAGCAGCCAAGGAGGCCGTAATGAGCAGTTCTTC. The chain combines TRBV14 with TRBJ2-1; no definite D call. The CDR3 length is 13 residues. Trimming took off 1 base at V and 7 bases at J, with 8 bases between the two ends. CDR1 and CDR2 from the germline V gene are SGHDN and FVKESK.

V usage is TRBV5-8 and J usage is TRBJ2-4; 7 nucleotides match TRBD1. There are 16 residues in the CDR3. Per germline, CDR1 SGHTS and CDR2 YDEGEE. With 4 bases clipped from V and 0 bases from J, the junction kept 7 bases outside the gene matches. DNA for the CDR3: TGTGCCAGCAGCGTCTGGACAGGTGGAGCCAAAAACATTCAGTACTTC. It specifies CASSVWTGGAKNIQYF.

V is TRBV27 and J is TRBJ2-2, with 9 positions matching TRBD1. From germline, CDR1 is MNHEY and CDR2 SMNVEV (reference sequence). The CDR3 sequence is 17 residues long. The J segment lost 4 bases and the V segment lost 5 bases, leaving 11 bases of the junction unmatched. The CDR3 spells CASSLTWTGAVTGELFF. CDR3 coding DNA: TGTGCCAGCAGTCTTACGTGGACAGGGGCGGTCACCGGGGAGCTGTTTTTT.